This TCR beta chain originates from a study of shared clonotypes between healthy human individuals. Overall study context: The study drew on a couple of women and a few men aged 18 to 49 as donors. CD8 memory received one plate per donor, CD8 naive two, CD4 memory three and CD4 naive three. Whole-study findings and limits: With a handful of donors compared, 4.5% to 6.5% of naive CD4 clonotypes were shared.

About this clone itself: As yet, its antigen is unknown.

V dropped 1 base and J dropped 7; count of bases not matched to a gene: 6. Per germline, CDR1 SGHDN and CDR2 FVKESK. The CDR3 covers 15 residues. Sequenced by immunoSEQ multiplex PCR; TCRdb stores in-frame clones only, minus some. Of about 2 million clones in the sample, 90% to 95% were seen once. The genes are TRBV14 and TRBJ2-7, with 11 positions matching TRBD2. This clonotype was obtained from a man younger than 35 in good health. The sample comprised naive CD4+ T cells sorted from blood. Subset meaning: CD45RA+ positively selected. The CDR3 coding sequence is TGTGCCAGCAGCCAAGTAGCGGGGGGGCCTCAAGAGCAGTACTTC. Protein sequence: CASSQVAGGPQEQYF.